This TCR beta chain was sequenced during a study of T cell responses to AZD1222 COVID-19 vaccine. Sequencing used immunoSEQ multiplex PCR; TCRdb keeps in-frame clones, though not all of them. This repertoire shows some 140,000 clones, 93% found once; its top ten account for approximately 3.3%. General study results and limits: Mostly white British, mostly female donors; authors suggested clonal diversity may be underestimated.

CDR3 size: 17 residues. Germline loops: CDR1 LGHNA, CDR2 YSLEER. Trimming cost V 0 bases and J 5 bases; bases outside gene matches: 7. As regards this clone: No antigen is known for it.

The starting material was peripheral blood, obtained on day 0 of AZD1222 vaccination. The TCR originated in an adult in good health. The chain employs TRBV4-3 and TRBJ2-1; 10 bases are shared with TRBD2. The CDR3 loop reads CASSQDGSGRENNEQFF. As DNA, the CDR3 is TGCGCCAGCAGCCAAGATGGGAGCGGGAGGGAAAACAATGAGCAGTTCTTC.